Below, 8 T cell receptor beta chains from the same sample are listed, as sequenced in a study of shared clonotypes between healthy human individuals. Data came from immunoSEQ multiplex PCR; TCRdb stores just in-frame clones and leaves some out. In the table there are approximately 500,000 clones, about 96% of which are singletons. The sample was naive CD4+ T cells sorted from blood. Subset in this sample: CD45RA+ positively selected. Receptors originate from a woman aged 25 to 39 in good health.

The chain couples TRBV30 to TRBJ2-1; no clear D. The CDR3 length is 15 residues. V was clipped by 0 bases and J by 2 bases, with 11 bases between them. Germline V gene lookup returns CDR1 GTSNPN and CDR2 SVGIG (reference sequence). CDR3: CAWSVGLLAYNEQFF. In nucleotides, the CDR3 is TGTGCCTGGAGTGTAGGCCTGTTAGCCTACAATGAGCAGTTCTTC.

This clone was detected once. CDR3 DNA sequence: TGTGCCAGCACCCCTTGGGCCGGTAACTATGGCTACACCTTC. Translating it yields CASTPWAGNYGYTF. The chain joins TRBV2 to TRBJ1-2; the D is unclear. Looked up from germline, CDR1 is SNHLY and CDR2 is FYNNEI. Deletions cut 7 bases from V and 1 base from J, with 13 bases between. The CDR3 sequence is 14 residues long.

This clone was detected only once. The gene calls are TRBV7-6 and TRBJ2-2, with 10 nucleotides matching TRBD1. Germline values: CDR1 SGHVS, CDR2 FNYEAQ. J was trimmed by 3 bases and V by 5 bases; bases with no gene match: 6. The CDR3 extends over 16 amino acids. Written as DNA, the CDR3 is TGTGCCAGCAGCCAGAGACAGGGGGCAGACACCGGGGAGCTGTTTTTT. Protein: CASSQRQGADTGELFF. The full variable domain, rest sourced from reference TRBV7-6 and TRBJ2-2, is GAGVSQSPRYKVTKRGQDVALRCDPISGHVSLYWYRQALGQGPEFLTYFNYEAQQDKSGLPNDRFSAERPEGSISTLTIQRTEQRDSAMYRCASSQRQGADTGELFFGEGSRLTVL.

The gene calls are TRBV6-5 and TRBJ2-2; TRBD2 agrees at 12 bases. The CDR3 spans 16 residues. Germline V lookup: CDR1 MNHEY, CDR2 SVGAGI. J gave up 7 bases and V 3 bases, and 6 bases lay outside the gene matches. CDR3 residues: CASSYFPSGRDGELFF. The CDR3, as DNA: TGTGCCAGCAGTTATTTCCCTAGCGGGAGGGACGGGGAGCTGTTTTTT.

The V gene is TRBV9, the J gene TRBJ2-3, with TRBD2 matching 13 bases. The V gene end was trimmed by 0 bases and the J gene end by 4 bases; junction bases not matched to a gene: 2. The CDR3 is 16 residues long. From germline, CDR1 is SGDLS and CDR2 YYNGEE. This CDR3 is CASSVDGLAGADTQYF. The CDR3 DNA follows: TGTGCCAGCAGCGTAGATGGACTAGCGGGAGCAGATACGCAGTATTTT.

This chain links TRBV15 with TRBJ2-1; the D gene could be TRBD1 or TRBD2 (5 bases each). The CDR3 covers 13 residues. Deletions cut 0 bases from V and 9 bases from J, with 9 bases between. The germline V gene encodes CDR1 LNHNV and CDR2 YYDKDF (reference sequence). The CDR3 nucleotides are TGTGCCACCAGCAGAGATATGGGACGTGAGCAGTTCTTC. This translates into CATSRDMGREQFF.

The chain combines TRBV5-8 with TRBJ2-5; TRBD2 might be the D (6 bases). With 1 base removed from V and 2 bases from J, the gap between germline ends came to 12 bases. The germline V gene encodes CDR1 SGHTS and CDR2 YDEGEE. This CDR3 has 15 residues. The CDR3 DNA reads as TGTGCCAGCAGCTTGATGTTTAGCGGACAAGAGACCCAGTACTTC. Encoded protein: CASSLMFSGQETQYF.

The rearrangement uses TRBV7-2 and TRBJ2-5; 7 bases map to TRBD2. CDR3 length: 15 residues. After removal of 1 base from V and 4 bases from J, the junction contained 6 bases not matched to a gene. Germline CDR1 and CDR2: SGHTA and FQGNSA. This CDR3 is CASSLVGGGPETQYF. The CDR3 DNA reads TGTGCCAGCAGCTTAGTGGGGGGAGGGCCAGAGACCCAGTACTTC.